This T cell receptor (beta chain) came from a study of blood T cells in healthy people across ages (dated by TCRdb to between 2014 and 2017). For the wider study: Template switching captured roughly one uniquely barcoded TCR beta cDNA molecule per two T cells in model experiments. Donors were grouped into four age groups: young (average roughly 15 years), middle-aged (less than 40), aged (around 62) and long-lived (approximately 81). The study measured age-related changes in TCR beta repertoire diversity using deep sequencing normalized with unique cDNA molecular identifiers. Two additional independent replicas of 1 million unique cDNA reads from the same blood draw were analyzed for two donors (one aged 18 to 30 and one aged 80 or older). To avoid experimental bias, donors of different ages were distributed randomly across sequencing lanes. Overall study results and their limits: Estimates of total diversity based on one million sequenced T cells were regarded as lower bounds and as underestimates. Observed TCR beta diversity per million T cells fell roughly linearly with age, and a significant reduction was already apparent by age around 40. The percentage of naive T cells measured by flow cytometry correlated strongly with observed TCR beta diversity. Donor CMV infection status was unknown, potentially confounding age-related changes in expanded clonotypes. Bulk unsorted PBMC profiling prevented conclusive comparison of naive and antigen-experienced compartments. The long-lived group showed more naive CD4+ T cells, fewer expanded clones and increased TCR diversity than the aged group, suggesting age selection.

Taken from cysteine to phenylalanine, the CDR3 has 13 residues. Only the CDR3 DNA is retained, 39 bases long and in frame from the first base. The CDR1 and CDR2 encoded by the germline V gene are MNHEY and SVGAGI. V is reduced by 6 bases and J by 2 bases, leaving a spacing of 11 bases between them. To prepare the library, 5' RACE was applied. The sequencing machine was an Illumina HiSeq 2500. A second PCR of about 6 to 12 cycles was run with a J-beta primer mix and a sample-barcoded 5' primer. A unique molecular identifier was introduced onto each TCR beta cDNA molecule by a template-switch 5' adaptor carrying 12 random nucleotides. Each sample yielded at least 3 million CDR3-containing paired-end reads. First-strand cDNA synthesis was performed from all RNA using the Mint cDNA synthesis kit, with priming by a TRBC-specific oligonucleotide. Following uracil-DNA glycosylase treatment, a first 18-cycle PCR with universal primers M1SS and BC2_uni_R was performed on all cDNA. The published analysis was carried out like this. Normalization of each sample was performed by random selection of 1 million high-quality reads, each carrying a distinct molecular identifier. Reads with shared molecular identifiers were discarded instead of being binned into consensus sequences. MiTCR, run with a Q25 quality threshold and the strictest error-elimination algorithm, handled CDR3 identification, clonotype clustering and error correction. A nonparametric unseen species model with Euler transformation was used to estimate lower-bound total TCR beta diversity. TCRdb cleaned the public reads at Q25 with fastp, built clones with MiXCR and kept in-frame beta chains. One record per CDR3 amino acid sequence lists the most common genes and DNA. Clone size and V and J calls follow TCRdb, not the original study. In all, the sample holds about 1.7 million distinct CDR3 sequences, and approximately 28% of those were seen once. The ten top clones hold more than 6% of the sample.

Comment on this clonotype: Its antigen has not been determined. No much larger clone is present one base from it, and per-base qualities are unavailable.

The donors were a few dozen Caucasian individuals from Russia, aged roughly 6 to 100 years, who were systemically healthy. Each donor gave about 9.2 milliliters of peripheral blood, drawn into EDTA-treated Vacutainer tubes. Ficoll-Paque density-gradient centrifugation was used to isolate PBMCs, with at least 7 million per sample. Total RNA, at least 5.5 micrograms per sample, was extracted from PBMCs with Trizol reagent. For every donor, an aliquot of PBMCs went through flow cytometry to measure the percentages of naive CD45RAhigh/CD27high T cells. This sequence was found in a woman in her twenties or thirties in good health. This chain joins TRBV6-5 to TRBJ2-7; the D gene is perhaps TRBD1, on 5 matching bases. Sequencing was performed on blood. The CDR3 protein sequence reads: CASSPGYPYEQYF. The base sequence is TGTGCCAGCAGCCCAGGGTACCCCTACGAGCAGTACTTC.